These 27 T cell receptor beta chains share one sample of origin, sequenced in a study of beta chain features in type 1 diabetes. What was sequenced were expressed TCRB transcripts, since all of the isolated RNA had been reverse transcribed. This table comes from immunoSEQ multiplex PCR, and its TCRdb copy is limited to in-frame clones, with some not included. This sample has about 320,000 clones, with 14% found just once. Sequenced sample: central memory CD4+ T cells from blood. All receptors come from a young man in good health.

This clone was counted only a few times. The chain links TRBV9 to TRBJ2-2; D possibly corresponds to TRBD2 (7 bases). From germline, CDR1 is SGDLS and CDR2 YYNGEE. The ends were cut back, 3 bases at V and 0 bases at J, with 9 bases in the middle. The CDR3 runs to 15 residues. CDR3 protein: CASSERDTNTGELFF. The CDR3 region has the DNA TGTGCCAGCAGCGAGCGGGACACGAACACCGGGGAGCTGTTTTTT.

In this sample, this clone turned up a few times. Here the CDR3 DNA reads TGTGCCAGCTCACCGTTCCCAGGGGAACAAGAGACCCAGTACTTC. As protein: CASSPFPGEQETQYF. The chain is built from TRBV18 and TRBJ2-5, with D possibly being TRBD1 (6 bases). The CDR3 extends over 15 amino acids. V shed 3 bases and J shed 2 bases, with 13 bases lying between them. In germline, CDR1 is KGHSH, CDR2 LQKENI. Combining the CDR3 with reference TRBV18 and TRBJ2-5 gives the whole variable domain NAGVMQNPRHLVRRRGQEARLRCSPMKGHSHVYWYRQLPEEGLKFMVYLQKENIIDESGMPKERFSAEFPKEGPSILRIQQVVRGDSAAYFCASSPFPGEQETQYFGPGTRLLVL.

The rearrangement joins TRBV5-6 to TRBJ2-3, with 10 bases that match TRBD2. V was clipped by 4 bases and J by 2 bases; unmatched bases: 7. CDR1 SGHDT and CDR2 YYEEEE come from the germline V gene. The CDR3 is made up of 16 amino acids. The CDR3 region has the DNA TGTGCCAGCAGCGTCTTCGGACTAGCGGACACAGATACGCAGTATTTT. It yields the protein CASSVFGLADTDTQYF.

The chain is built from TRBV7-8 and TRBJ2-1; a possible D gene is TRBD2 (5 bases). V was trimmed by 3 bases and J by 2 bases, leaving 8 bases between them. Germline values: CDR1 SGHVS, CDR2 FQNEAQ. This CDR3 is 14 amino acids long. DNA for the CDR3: TGTGCCAGCAGCTTGCTAGCCCCCTACAATGAGCAGTTCTTC. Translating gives CASSLLAPYNEQFF.

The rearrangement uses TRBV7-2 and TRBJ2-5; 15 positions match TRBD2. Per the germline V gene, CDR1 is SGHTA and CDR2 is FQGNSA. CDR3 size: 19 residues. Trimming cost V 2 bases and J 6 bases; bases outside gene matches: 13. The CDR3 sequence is CASSLREGLAGGGSKTQYF. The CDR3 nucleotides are TGTGCCAGCAGCTTACGTGAGGGACTAGCGGGAGGAGGTTCCAAGACCCAGTACTTC.

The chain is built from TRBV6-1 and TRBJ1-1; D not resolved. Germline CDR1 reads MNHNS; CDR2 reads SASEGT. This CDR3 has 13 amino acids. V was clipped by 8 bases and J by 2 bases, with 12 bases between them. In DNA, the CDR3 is TGTGCCAGCGGGCGTGCCCGAAACACTGAAGCTTTCTTT. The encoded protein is CASGRARNTEAFF.

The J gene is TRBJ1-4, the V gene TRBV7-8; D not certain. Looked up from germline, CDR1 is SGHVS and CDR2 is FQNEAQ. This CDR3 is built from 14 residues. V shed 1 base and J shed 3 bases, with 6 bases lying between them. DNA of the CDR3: TGTGCCAGCAGCTTAGGGGCGGCTAATGAAAAACTGTTTTTT. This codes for CASSLGAANEKLFF. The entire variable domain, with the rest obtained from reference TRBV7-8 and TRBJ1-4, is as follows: GAGVSQSPRYKVAKRGQDVALRCDPISGHVSLFWYQQALGQGPEFLTYFQNEAQLDKSGLPSDRFFAERPEGSVSTLKIQRTQQEDSAVYLCASSLGAANEKLFFGSGTQLSVL.

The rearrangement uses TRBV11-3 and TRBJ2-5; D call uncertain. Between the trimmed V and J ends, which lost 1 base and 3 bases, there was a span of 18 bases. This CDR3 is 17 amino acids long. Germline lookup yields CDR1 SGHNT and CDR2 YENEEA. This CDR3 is CASSLAMGGLKKETQYF. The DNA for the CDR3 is TGTGCCAGCAGCTTAGCCATGGGCGGCTTAAAAAAAGAGACCCAGTACTTC.

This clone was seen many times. Here the CDR3 reads CAGHEQFF. CDR3 bases: TGTGCAGGACATGAGCAGTTCTTC. The chain employs TRBV19 and TRBJ2-1; no clear D gene. CDR3 length: 8 residues. The germline gives CDR1 LNHDA, CDR2 SQIVND (reference sequence).

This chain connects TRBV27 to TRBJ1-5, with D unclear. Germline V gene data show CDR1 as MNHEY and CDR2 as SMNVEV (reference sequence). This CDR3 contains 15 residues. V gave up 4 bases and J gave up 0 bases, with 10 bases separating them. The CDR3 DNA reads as TGTGCCAGCAGTTCTAAGGCTTATAGCAATCAGCCCCAGCATTTT. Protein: CASSSKAYSNQPQHF.

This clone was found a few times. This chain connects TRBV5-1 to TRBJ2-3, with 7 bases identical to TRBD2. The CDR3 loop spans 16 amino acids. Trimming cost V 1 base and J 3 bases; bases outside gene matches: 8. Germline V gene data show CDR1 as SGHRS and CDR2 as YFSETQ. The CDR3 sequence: CASSLSEGGLTDTQYF. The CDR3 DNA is TGCGCCAGCAGCTTGTCGGAGGGAGGGTTGACAGATACGCAGTATTTT. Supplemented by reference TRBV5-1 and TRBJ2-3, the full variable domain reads KAGVTQTPRYLIKTRGQQVTLSCSPISGHRSVSWYQQTPGQGLQFLFEYFSETQRNKGNFPGRFSGRQFSNSRSEMNVSTLELGDSALYLCASSLSEGGLTDTQYFGPGTRLTVL.

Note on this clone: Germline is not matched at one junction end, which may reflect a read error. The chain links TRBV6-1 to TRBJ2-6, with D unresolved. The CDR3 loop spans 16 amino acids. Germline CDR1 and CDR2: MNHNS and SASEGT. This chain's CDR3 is CAISAVGDPGANVLTF. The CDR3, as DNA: TGTGCCATCAGTGCCGTTGGGGATCCTGGGGCCAACGTCCTGACTTTC.

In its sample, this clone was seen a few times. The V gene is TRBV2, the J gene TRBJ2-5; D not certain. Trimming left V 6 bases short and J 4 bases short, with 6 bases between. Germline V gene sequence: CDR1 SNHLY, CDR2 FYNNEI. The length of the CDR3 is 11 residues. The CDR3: CASRPIETQYF. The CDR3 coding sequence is TGTGCCAGCAGACCTATAGAGACCCAGTACTTC.

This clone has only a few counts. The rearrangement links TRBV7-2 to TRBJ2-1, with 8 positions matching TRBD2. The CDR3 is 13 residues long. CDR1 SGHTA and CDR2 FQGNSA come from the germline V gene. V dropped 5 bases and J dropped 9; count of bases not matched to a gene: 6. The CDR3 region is CASSTGLVGEQFF. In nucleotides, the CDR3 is TGTGCCAGCAGCACGGGACTAGTTGGTGAGCAGTTCTTC.

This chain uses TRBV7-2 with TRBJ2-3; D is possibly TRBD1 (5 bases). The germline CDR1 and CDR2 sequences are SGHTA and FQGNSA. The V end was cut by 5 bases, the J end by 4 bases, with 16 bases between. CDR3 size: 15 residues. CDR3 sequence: CASSPAQVHADTQYF. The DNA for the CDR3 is TGTGCCAGCAGCCCCGCACAGGTTCATGCAGATACGCAGTATTTT.

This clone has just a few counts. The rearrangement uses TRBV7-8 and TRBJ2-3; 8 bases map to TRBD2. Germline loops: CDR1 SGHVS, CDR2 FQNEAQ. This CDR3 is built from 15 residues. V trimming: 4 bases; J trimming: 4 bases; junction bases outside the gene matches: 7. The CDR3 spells CASSSRGGRPDTQYF. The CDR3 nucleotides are TGTGCCAGCAGCTCTCGGGGGGGCCGCCCAGATACGCAGTATTTT.

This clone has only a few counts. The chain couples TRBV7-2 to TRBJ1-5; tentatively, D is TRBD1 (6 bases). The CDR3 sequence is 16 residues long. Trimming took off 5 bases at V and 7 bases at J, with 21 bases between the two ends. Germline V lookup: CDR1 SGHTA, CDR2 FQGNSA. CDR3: CASSQGTNRAGQPQHF. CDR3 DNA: TGTGCCAGCAGCCAAGGAACCAACAGGGCCGGCCAGCCCCAGCATTTT.

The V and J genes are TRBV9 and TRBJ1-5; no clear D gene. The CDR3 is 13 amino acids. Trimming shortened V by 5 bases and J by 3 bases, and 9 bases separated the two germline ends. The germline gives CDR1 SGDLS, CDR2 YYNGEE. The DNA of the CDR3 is TGTGCCAGCAGTGCGGGGATCAATCAGCCCCAGCATTTT. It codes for CASSAGINQPQHF.

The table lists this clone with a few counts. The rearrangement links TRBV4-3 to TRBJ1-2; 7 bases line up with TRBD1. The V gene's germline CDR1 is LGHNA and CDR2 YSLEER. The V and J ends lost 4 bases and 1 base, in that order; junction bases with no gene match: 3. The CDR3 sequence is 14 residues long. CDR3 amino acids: CASSLGQSNYGYTF. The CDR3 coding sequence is TGCGCCAGCAGCCTGGGACAGAGTAACTATGGCTACACCTTC.

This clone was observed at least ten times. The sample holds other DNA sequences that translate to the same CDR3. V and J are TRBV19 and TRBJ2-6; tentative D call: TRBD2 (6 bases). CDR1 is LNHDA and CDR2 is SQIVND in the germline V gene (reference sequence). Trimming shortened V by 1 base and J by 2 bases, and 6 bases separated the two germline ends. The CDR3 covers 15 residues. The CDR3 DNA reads TGTGCCAGTAGTATAGCGGGAGCTGGGGCCAACGTCCTGACTTTC. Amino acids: CASSIAGAGANVLTF.

Written as DNA, the CDR3 is TGTGCCAGCAGCTTAATCCAGGGGCGCGGAGCTTTCTTT. Protein product: CASSLIQGRGAFF. The J gene is TRBJ1-1, the V gene TRBV7-9; a weak D match, TRBD1 (6 bases). CDR1 and CDR2 from the germline V gene are SEHNR and FQNEAQ (reference sequence). This CDR3 is built from 13 residues. Trimming stripped 2 bases from V and 10 bases from J, with 14 bases between.

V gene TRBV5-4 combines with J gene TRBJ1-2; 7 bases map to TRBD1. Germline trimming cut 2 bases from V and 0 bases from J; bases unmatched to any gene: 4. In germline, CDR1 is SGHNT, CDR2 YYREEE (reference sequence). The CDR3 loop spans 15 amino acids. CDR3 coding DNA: TGTGCCAGCAGCTTAAAGGGACAGACTAACTATGGCTACACCTTC. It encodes CASSLKGQTNYGYTF.

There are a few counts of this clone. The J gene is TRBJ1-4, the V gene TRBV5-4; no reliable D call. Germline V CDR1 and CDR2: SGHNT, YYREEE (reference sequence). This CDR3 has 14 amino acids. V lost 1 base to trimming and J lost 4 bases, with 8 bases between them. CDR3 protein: CASSLKGSNEKLFF. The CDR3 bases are TGTGCCAGCAGCTTGAAAGGGAGTAATGAAAAACTGTTTTTT.

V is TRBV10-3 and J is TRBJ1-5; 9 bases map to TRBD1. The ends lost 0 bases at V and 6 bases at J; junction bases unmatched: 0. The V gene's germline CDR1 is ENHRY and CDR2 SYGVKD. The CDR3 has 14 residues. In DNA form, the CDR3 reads TGTGCCATCAGTGAGTCGGGACAGGGTCAGCCCCAGCATTTT. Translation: CAISESGQGQPQHF.

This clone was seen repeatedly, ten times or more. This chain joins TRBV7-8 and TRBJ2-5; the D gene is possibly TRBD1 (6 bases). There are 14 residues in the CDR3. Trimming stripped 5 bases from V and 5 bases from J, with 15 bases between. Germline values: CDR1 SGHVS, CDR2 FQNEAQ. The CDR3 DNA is TGTGCCAGCAGCACAGGGTCAACGGTCGAGACCCAGTACTTC. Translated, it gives CASSTGSTVETQYF. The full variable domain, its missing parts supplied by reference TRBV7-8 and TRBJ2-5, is GAGVSQSPRYKVAKRGQDVALRCDPISGHVSLFWYQQALGQGPEFLTYFQNEAQLDKSGLPSDRFFAERPEGSVSTLKIQRTQQEDSAVYLCASSTGSTVETQYFGPGTRLLVL.

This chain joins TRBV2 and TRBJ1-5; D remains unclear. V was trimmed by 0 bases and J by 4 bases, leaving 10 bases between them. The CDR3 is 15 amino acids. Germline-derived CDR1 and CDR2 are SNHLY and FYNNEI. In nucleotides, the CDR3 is TGTGCCAGCAGTGAAGCGCTGGGAGGAAATCAGCCCCAGCATTTT. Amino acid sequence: CASSEALGGNQPQHF.

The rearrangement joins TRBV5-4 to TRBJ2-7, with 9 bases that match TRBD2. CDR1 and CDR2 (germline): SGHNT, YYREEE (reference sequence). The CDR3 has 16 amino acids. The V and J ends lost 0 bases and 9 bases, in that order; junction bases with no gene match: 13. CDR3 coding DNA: TGTGCCAGCAGCTTGGCGTGGAGCGGGAGGATTCCCCGGCAGTACGTC. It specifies CASSLAWSGRIPRQYV.